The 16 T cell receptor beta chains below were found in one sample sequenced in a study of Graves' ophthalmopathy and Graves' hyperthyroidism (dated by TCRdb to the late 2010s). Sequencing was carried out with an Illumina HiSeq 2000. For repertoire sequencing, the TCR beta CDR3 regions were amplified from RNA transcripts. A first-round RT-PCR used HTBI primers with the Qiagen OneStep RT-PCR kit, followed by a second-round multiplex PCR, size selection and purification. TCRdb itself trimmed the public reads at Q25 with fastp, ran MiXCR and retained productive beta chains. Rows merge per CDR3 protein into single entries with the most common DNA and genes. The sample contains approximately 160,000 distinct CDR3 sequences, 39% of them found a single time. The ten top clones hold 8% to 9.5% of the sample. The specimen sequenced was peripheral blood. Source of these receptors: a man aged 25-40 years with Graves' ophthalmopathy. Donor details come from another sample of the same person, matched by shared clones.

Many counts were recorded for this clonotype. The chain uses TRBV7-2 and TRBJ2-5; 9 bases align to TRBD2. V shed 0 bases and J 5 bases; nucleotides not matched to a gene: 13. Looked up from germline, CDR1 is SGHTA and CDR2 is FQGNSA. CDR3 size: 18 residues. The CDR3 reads CASSLATGLAQLRETQYF. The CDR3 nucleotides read TGTGCCAGCAGCTTAGCGACGGGACTAGCCCAATTACGGGAGACCCAGTACTTC. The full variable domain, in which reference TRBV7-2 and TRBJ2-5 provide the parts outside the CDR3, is GAGVSQSPSNKVTEKGKDVELRCDPISGHTALYWYRQSLGQGLEFLIYFQGNSAPDKSGLPSDRFSAERTGGSVSTLTIQRTQQEDSAVYLCASSLATGLAQLRETQYFGPGTRLLVL.

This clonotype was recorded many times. The CDR3 spells CASSPEAGGPGEQYF. The CDR3 bases are TGTGCCAGCAGTCCAGAAGCGGGAGGGCCGGGCGAGCAGTACTTC. The chain employs TRBV6-5 and TRBJ2-7, with 10 bases identical to TRBD2. This CDR3 contains 15 residues. Trimming took 5 bases from V and 6 from J; bases not matched to a gene: 10. Germline CDR1 and CDR2: MNHEY and SVGAGI.

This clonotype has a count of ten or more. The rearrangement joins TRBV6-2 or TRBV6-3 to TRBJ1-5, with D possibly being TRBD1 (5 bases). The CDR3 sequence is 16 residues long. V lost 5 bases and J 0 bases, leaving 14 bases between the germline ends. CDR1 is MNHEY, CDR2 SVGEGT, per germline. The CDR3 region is CASSLFRQGSNQPQHF. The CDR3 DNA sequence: TGTGCCAGCAGTCTGTTTCGGCAGGGTAGCAATCAGCCCCAGCATTTT.

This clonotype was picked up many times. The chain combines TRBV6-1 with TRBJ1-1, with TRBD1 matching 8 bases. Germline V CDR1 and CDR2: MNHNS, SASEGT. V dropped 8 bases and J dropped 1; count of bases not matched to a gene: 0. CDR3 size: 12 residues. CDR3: CASGQGNTEAFF. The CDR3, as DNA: TGTGCCAGCGGACAGGGGAACACTGAAGCTTTCTTT.

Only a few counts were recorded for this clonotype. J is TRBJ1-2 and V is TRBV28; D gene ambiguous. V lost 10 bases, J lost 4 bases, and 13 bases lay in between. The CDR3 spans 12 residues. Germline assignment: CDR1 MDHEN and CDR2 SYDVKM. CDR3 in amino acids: CATGWAGYGYTF. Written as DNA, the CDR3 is TGTGCCACGGGATGGGCCGGCTATGGCTACACCTTC.

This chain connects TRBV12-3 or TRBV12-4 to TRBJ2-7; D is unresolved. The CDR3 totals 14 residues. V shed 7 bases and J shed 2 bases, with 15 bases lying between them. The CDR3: CASISIRQPYEQYF. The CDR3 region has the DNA TGTGCCAGCATTTCGATCAGACAACCCTACGAGCAGTACTTC.

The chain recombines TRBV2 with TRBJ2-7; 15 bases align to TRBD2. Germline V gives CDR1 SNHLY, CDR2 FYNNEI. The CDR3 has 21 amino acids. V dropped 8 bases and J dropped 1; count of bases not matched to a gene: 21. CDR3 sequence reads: CASGVRPPIPGLAGGSYEQYF. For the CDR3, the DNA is TGTGCCAGCGGTGTTCGGCCGCCGATACCGGGACTAGCGGGAGGTTCCTACGAGCAGTACTTC.

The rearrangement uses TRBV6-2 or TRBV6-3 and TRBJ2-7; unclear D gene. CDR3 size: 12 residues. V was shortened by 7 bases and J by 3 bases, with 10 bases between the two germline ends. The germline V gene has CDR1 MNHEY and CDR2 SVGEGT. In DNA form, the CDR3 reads TGTGCCAGCATGAGAGAATTCTACGAGCAGTACTTC. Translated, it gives CASMREFYEQYF.

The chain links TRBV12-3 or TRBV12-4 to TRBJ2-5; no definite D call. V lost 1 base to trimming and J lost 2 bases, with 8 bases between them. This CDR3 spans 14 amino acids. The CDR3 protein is CASSLEVGQETQYF. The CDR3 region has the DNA TGTGCCAGCAGTTTAGAGGTCGGTCAAGAGACCCAGTACTTC.

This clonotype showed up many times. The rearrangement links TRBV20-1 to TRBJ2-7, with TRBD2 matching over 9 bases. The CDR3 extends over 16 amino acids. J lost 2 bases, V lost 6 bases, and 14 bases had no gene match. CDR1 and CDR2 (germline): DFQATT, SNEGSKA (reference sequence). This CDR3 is CSAIPQTSGPPYEQYF. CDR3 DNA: TGCAGTGCAATCCCGCAGACTAGCGGTCCGCCCTACGAGCAGTACTTC.

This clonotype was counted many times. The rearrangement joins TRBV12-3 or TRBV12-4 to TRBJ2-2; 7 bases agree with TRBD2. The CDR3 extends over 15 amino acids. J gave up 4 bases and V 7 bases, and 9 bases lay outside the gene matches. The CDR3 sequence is CASTSGGTLTGELFF. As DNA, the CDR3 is TGTGCCAGCACCTCGGGGGGAACTCTCACCGGGGAGCTGTTTTTT.

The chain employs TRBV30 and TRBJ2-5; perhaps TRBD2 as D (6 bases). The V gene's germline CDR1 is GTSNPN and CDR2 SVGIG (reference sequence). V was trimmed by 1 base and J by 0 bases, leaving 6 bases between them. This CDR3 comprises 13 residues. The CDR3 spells CAWSASDQETQYF. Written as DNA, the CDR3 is TGTGCCTGGAGTGCTAGCGACCAAGAGACCCAGTACTTC. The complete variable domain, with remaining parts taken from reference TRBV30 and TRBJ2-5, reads SQTIHQWPATLVQPVGSPLSLECTVEGTSNPNLYWYRQAAGRGLQLLFYSVGIGQISSEVPQNLSASRPQDRQFILSSKKLLLSDSGFYLCAWSASDQETQYFGPGTRLLVL.

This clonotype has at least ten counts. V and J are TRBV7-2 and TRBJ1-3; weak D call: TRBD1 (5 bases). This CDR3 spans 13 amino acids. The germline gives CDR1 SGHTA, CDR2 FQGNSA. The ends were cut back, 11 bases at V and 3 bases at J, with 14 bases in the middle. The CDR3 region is CAVQEDSGNTIYF. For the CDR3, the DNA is TGTGCCGTCCAGGAAGACAGTGGAAACACCATATATTTT. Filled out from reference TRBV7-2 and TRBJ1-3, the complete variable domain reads GAGVSQSPSNKVTEKGKDVELRCDPISGHTALYWYRQSLGQGLEFLIYFQGNSAPDKSGLPSDRFSAERTGGSVSTLTIQRTQQEDSAVYLCAVQEDSGNTIYFGEGSWLTVV.

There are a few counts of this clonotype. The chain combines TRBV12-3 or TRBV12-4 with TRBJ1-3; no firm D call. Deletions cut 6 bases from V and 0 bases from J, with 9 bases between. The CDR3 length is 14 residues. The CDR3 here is CASRLGSSGNTIYF. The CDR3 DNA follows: TGTGCCAGCAGACTAGGGAGCTCTGGAAACACCATATATTTT.

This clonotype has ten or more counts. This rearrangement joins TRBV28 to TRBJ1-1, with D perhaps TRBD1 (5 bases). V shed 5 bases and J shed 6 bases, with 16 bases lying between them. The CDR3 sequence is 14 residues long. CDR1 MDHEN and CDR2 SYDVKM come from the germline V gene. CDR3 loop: CASSKPPGIAEAFF. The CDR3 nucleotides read TGTGCCAGCAGTAAACCTCCAGGGATCGCTGAAGCTTTCTTT.

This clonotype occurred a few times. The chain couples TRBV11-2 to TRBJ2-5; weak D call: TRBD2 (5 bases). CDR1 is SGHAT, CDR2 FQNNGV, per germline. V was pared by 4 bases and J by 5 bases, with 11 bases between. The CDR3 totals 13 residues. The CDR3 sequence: CASSYGSRETQYF. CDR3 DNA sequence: TGTGCCAGCAGCTATGGGAGCCGGGAGACCCAGTACTTC. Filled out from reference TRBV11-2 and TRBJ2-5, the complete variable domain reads EAGVAQSPRYKIIEKRQSVAFWCNPISGHATLYWYQQILGQGPKLLIQFQNNGVVDDSQLPKDRFSAERLKGVDSTLKIQPAKLEDSAVYLCASSYGSRETQYFGPGTRLLVL.